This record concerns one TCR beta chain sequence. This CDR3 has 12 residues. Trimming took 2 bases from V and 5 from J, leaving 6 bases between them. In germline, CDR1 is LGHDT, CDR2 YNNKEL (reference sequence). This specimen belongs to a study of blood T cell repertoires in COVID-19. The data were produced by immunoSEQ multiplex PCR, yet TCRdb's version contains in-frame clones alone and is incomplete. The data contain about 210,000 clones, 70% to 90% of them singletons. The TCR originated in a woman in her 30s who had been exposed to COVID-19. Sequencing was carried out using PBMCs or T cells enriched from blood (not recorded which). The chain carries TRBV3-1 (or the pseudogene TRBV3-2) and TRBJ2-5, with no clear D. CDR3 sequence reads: CASSQQLETQYF. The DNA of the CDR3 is TGTGCCAGCAGCCAACAACTGGAGACCCAGTACTTC.